The rows below give T cell receptor beta chains drawn from one sample of a study of T cells after yellow fever vaccination. TCRdb processed the 5' RACE reads anew with MiXCR; each CDR3 protein has one entry. The profile shows about 630,000 distinct CDR3 sequences, more than 9% of them singletons. Sequenced here: PBMCs, sampled on the day of the yellow fever booster vaccination. These receptors all come from a man aged 25-45 years who received the YFV17D yellow fever vaccine. The CDR3 runs from the conserved cysteine through the conserved F or W. The D gene is left open where the match is weak. Expanded clones are given a class, and other clones once, few, many or no size at all.

>.|TRBJ2-4|TRBV7-2|.
TGTGCCAGCAGCTTAGCACTTAAAAACATTCAGTACTTC
CASSLALKNIQYF
>TRBD1|TRBJ2-1|TRBV20-1|few
TGCAGTGCTGACAGGGGGTATGAGCAGTTCTTC
CSADRGYEQFF
>.|TRBJ2-5|TRBV6-1|few
TGTGCCAGCAAACGGGGCCCGGTAGGGTTGGAGACCCAGTACTTC
CASKRGPVGLETQYF
>.|TRBJ2-2|TRBV6-7|few
TGTGCCAGCATCCACCCGACCGGGACGTCGAACACCGGGGAGCTGTTTTTT
CASIHPTGTSNTGELFF
>TRBD2|TRBJ2-7|TRBV20-1|many
TGCAGTTGTAGCCTAGCGGGACTGTACGAGCAGTACTTC
CSCSLAGLYEQYF
>.|TRBJ1-4|TRBV21-1|few
TGTGCCAGCAGCCAGGGGGGACAGGAAATGTTTTTT
CASSQGGQEMFF
>.|TRBJ2-5|TRBV7-2|few
TGTGCCAGCACCCGACTTGGGGGGACCCAGTACTTC
CASTRLGGTQYF
>.|TRBJ2-1|TRBV20-1|.
TGCAGTGCTAGGCCCCCTTCTAGCGCGAGGAATGAGCAGTTCTTC
CSARPPSSARNEQFF
>TRBD1|TRBJ2-7|TRBV16|.
TGTGCCAGCAGCCGCCGGGACAGGGGGCTTTTCAACGAGCAGTACTTC
CASSRRDRGLFNEQYF
>TRBD2|TRBJ2-6|TRBV11-2|.
TGTGCCAGCAGCTACGGGGCGGGAGGCCTATCAGGGGGGGCCAACGTCCTGACTTTC
CASSYGAGGLSGGANVLTF